These 28 T cell receptor beta chains were sequenced from one sample in a study of cytomegalovirus exposure and HLA in healthy donors. PCR involved 60 Vbeta and 13 Jbeta primers. Repertoires were generated with immunoSEQ multiplex PCR, while TCRdb's copy carries only in-frame clones and drops some. The sample includes about 140,000 clones, around 73% of them seen just once. Sequencing input: PBMCs. Receptor source: a human donor in good health.

This chain connects TRBV9 to TRBJ1-1, with 9 nucleotides matching TRBD1. With V trimmed by 2 bases and J by 5 bases, 7 bases remained unmatched. Germline CDR1 reads SGDLS; CDR2 reads YYNGEE. The length of the CDR3 is 15 residues. The CDR3 coding sequence is TGTGCCAGCAGCGTCCTCGGGACAGGGAGTACTGAAGCTTTCTTT. This gives the protein CASSVLGTGSTEAFF.

Here the CDR3 reads CASSLTGGEQYF. Here the CDR3 DNA reads TGTGCCAGCTCACTAACAGGGGGCGAGCAGTACTTC. V is TRBV18 and J is TRBJ2-7, with TRBD1 matching 8 bases. The J segment lost 6 bases and the V segment lost 4 bases, leaving 2 bases of the junction unmatched. The CDR3 loop spans 12 amino acids. Per germline, CDR1 KGHSH and CDR2 LQKENI.

This clone was detected a few times. J is TRBJ2-7 and V is TRBV11-3, with 14 positions matching TRBD2. The CDR3 runs to 19 residues. Germline V gene sequence: CDR1 SGHNT, CDR2 YENEEA. V lost 0 bases, J lost 0 bases, and 7 bases stayed unmatched. CDR3 region: CASSLESGLAGGSSYEQYF. The CDR3 DNA reads as TGTGCCAGCAGCTTAGAGTCAGGACTAGCGGGAGGAAGCTCCTACGAGCAGTACTTC.

V gene TRBV9 combines with J gene TRBJ1-5, with D hard to call. V lost 4 bases to trimming and J lost 2 bases, with 13 bases between them. Germline CDR1 and CDR2: SGDLS and YYNGEE. The CDR3 has 15 amino acids. The CDR3 bases are TGTGCCAGCAGCCCTACCGGTTTTCGCAATCAGCCCCAGCATTTT. Translated, it gives CASSPTGFRNQPQHF.

This chain links TRBV15 with TRBJ2-3; no definite D call. Trimming left V 0 bases short and J 4 bases short, with 14 bases between. CDR1 and CDR2 from the germline V gene are LNHNV and YYDKDF (reference sequence). This CDR3 region has 16 residues. CDR3 DNA: TGTGCCACCAGCAGAGAAAGGCCGGCAGGCGCAGATACGCAGTATTTT. It yields the protein CATSRERPAGADTQYF. Full variable domain (remainder filled in from reference TRBV15 and TRBJ2-3): DAMVIQNPRYQVTQFGKPVTLSCSQTLNHNVMYWYQQKSSQAPKLLFHYYDKDFNNEADTPDNFQSRRPNTSFCFLDIRSPGLGDTAMYLCATSRERPAGADTQYFGPGTRLTVL.

This chain links TRBV6-5 with TRBJ2-7; 14 bases map to TRBD2. CDR1 is MNHEY, CDR2 SVGAGI, per germline. The V segment lost 2 bases and the J segment 5 bases; nucleotides outside the gene matches: 5. This CDR3 has 16 residues. The CDR3 loop is CASSYTGLAGVNEQYF. Here the CDR3 DNA reads TGTGCCAGCAGTTACACGGGACTAGCGGGAGTCAACGAGCAGTACTTC.

This clone was seen just once. At one of its ends the junction is not consistent with the germline gene, which may arise from a read error. The gene calls are TRBV2 and TRBJ2-7; 9 bases match TRBD2. This CDR3 contains 14 residues. Germline V lookup: CDR1 SNHLY, CDR2 FYNNEI. This CDR3 reads CASTQGTSSNEQYF. The CDR3 DNA reads TGTGCCAGCACTCAAGGGACTAGCTCCAACGAGCAGTACTTC.

This clone was seen a single time. The chain carries TRBV5-4 and TRBJ1-4; 8 nucleotides line up with TRBD1. With V trimmed by 4 bases and J by 5 bases, 7 bases remained unmatched. Germline-derived CDR1 and CDR2 are SGHNT and YYREEE (reference sequence). This CDR3 region has 15 residues. For the CDR3, the DNA is TGTGCCAGCAGCCCTACGGGACAGGCGAATGAAAAACTGTTTTTT. Encoded protein: CASSPTGQANEKLFF.

The V gene is TRBV5-4, the J gene TRBJ1-1; possible D gene TRBD1, 5 bases. V shed 2 bases and J shed 4 bases, with 15 bases lying between them. Germline V gene data show CDR1 as SGHNT and CDR2 as YYREEE (reference sequence). The CDR3 is made up of 15 amino acids. The CDR3, as DNA: TGTGCCAGCAGCTTCGCAGGCAGGGTGGGCACTGAAGCTTTCTTT. It encodes CASSFAGRVGTEAFF.

The CDR3 nucleotides are TGTGCCAGCAGTCTAAGACTCAGAAGTAGTTTTGGCTACACCTTC. Translated, it gives CASSLRLRSSFGYTF. The J gene is TRBJ1-2, the V gene TRBV6-1; D gene uncertain. The V gene's germline CDR1 is MNHNS and CDR2 SASEGT. Trimming cost V 5 bases and J 7 bases, with 20 bases left between them. The CDR3 contains 15 residues.

This rearrangement joins TRBV11-3 to TRBJ1-1; D gene uncertain. The germline V gene has CDR1 SGHNT and CDR2 YENEEA. This CDR3 spans 11 amino acids. V was trimmed by 4 bases and J by 7 bases, leaving 7 bases between them. CDR3 bases: TGTGCCAGCAGCTACGGTGGTGAAGCTTTCTTT. It specifies CASSYGGEAFF.

The chain employs TRBV5-1 and TRBJ2-2; TRBD2 matches 12 bases. The germline V gene encodes CDR1 SGHRS and CDR2 YFSETQ. The trim removed 1 base at V and 6 bases at J, leaving 7 bases unmatched. The length of the CDR3 is 17 residues. The CDR3 nucleotides read TGCGCCAGCAGCTTGCAGGTCGGACTAGCGGGATCCGGGGAGCTGTTTTTT. Amino acid sequence: CASSLQVGLAGSGELFF.

This clone showed up just a few times. This chain uses TRBV4-1 with TRBJ2-2; D perhaps matches TRBD2 (5 bases). This CDR3 spans 15 amino acids. CDR1 and CDR2 from the germline V gene are MGHRA and YSYEKL. Trimming removed 3 bases from V and 1 base from J, with 9 bases in between. CDR3 loop: CASSQDGENTGELFF. Here the CDR3 DNA reads TGCGCCAGCAGCCAGGACGGGGAGAACACCGGGGAGCTGTTTTTT.

The V and J genes are TRBV7-9 and TRBJ1-2; 9 nucleotides line up with TRBD1. This CDR3 is 13 amino acids long. CDR1 SEHNR and CDR2 FQNEAQ come from the germline V gene (reference sequence). Trimming cost V 5 bases and J 6 bases; bases outside gene matches: 4. The DNA of the CDR3 is TGTGCCAGCAGCCAAGGGACAGGGAATGGCTACACCTTC. This sequence encodes CASSQGTGNGYTF.

The chain joins TRBV5-5 to TRBJ2-7; 8 nucleotides agree with TRBD1. CDR1 SGHKS and CDR2 YYEKEE come from the germline V gene (reference sequence). The CDR3 extends over 14 amino acids. The J segment lost 6 bases and the V segment lost 4 bases, leaving 9 bases of the junction unmatched. CDR3 nucleotides: TGTGCCAGCAGCAACGGACAGGGTATGGGCGAGCAGTACTTC. The encoded protein is CASSNGQGMGEQYF.

This clone appeared a few times. The genes are TRBV30 and TRBJ2-2, with D possibly matching TRBD2 (5 bases). Per germline, CDR1 GTSNPN and CDR2 SVGIG (reference sequence). The V end lost 3 bases, the J end lost 4 bases, and 15 bases lay between the germline ends. This CDR3 is 15 amino acids long. The CDR3 spells CAWRPQPRGTGELFF. The CDR3 bases are TGTGCCTGGAGACCCCAACCTCGGGGCACCGGGGAGCTGTTTTTT.

The V call is TRBV19, the J call TRBJ1-2; tentative D call: TRBD1 (5 bases). The CDR3 covers 14 residues. V gave up 8 bases and J gave up 2 bases, with 15 bases separating them. Germline CDR1 is LNHDA and CDR2 is SQIVND (reference sequence). CDR3 nucleotide sequence: TGTGCCAGTCGATCACCGGAGGGGAACTATGGCTACACCTTC. Its protein is CASRSPEGNYGYTF. Using reference TRBV19 and TRBJ1-2 for the parts outside the CDR3, the full variable domain is DGGITQSPKYLFRKEGQNVTLSCEQNLNHDAMYWYRQDPGQGLRLIYYSQIVNDFQKGDIAEGYSVSREKKESFPLTVTSAQKNPTAFYLCASRSPEGNYGYTFGSGTRLTVV.

This clone was counted once. This same CDR3 is encoded by further DNA sequences in the sample. The V and J genes are TRBV29-1 and TRBJ2-2, with 7 nucleotides matching TRBD1. CDR1 is SQVTM, CDR2 ANQGSEA, per germline. The CDR3 is 14 amino acids. The V gene end was trimmed by 4 bases and the J gene end by 0 bases; junction bases not matched to a gene: 2. The CDR3 region has the DNA TGCAGCGTTGCAGGGACAGCGAACACCGGGGAGCTGTTTTTT. This translates into CSVAGTANTGELFF.

The chain is built from TRBV7-3 and TRBJ2-3, with 8 bases fitting TRBD1. The CDR3 contains 18 residues. V gave up 2 bases and J gave up 2 bases; unmatched junction bases: 12. Germline assignment: CDR1 SGHTA and CDR2 FQGTGA. The CDR3 here is CASSLSPPGQGFTDTQYF. CDR3 bases: TGTGCCAGCAGCTTATCCCCTCCAGGACAGGGCTTCACAGATACGCAGTATTTT.

This chain uses TRBV2 with TRBJ2-3; 9 bases agree with TRBD1. The J segment lost 4 bases and the V segment lost 5 bases, leaving 4 bases of the junction unmatched. The CDR3 covers 14 residues. Germline CDR1 and CDR2: SNHLY and FYNNEI. CDR3 coding DNA: TGTGCCAGCAGTACAGGGGGCGCGGCAGATACGCAGTATTTT. It codes for CASSTGGAADTQYF. Full variable domain (remainder filled in from reference TRBV2 and TRBJ2-3): EPEVTQTPSHQVTQMGQEVILRCVPISNHLYFYWYRQILGQKVEFLVSFYNNEISEKSEIFDDQFSVERPDGSNFTLKIRSTKLEDSAMYFCASSTGGAADTQYFGPGTRLTVL.

The chain joins TRBV6-6 to TRBJ1-2, with D possibly being TRBD1 (5 bases). Germline V gene data show CDR1 as MNHNY and CDR2 as SVGAGI (reference sequence). V lost 7 bases to trimming and J lost 5 bases, with 14 bases between them. CDR3 length: 13 amino acids. The CDR3 here is CASTLFSGYGYTF. In DNA, the CDR3 is TGTGCCAGCACCCTCTTTTCAGGGTATGGCTACACCTTC.

The chain combines TRBV11-2 with TRBJ1-1; D is possibly TRBD1 (5 bases). Trimming pared 6 bases from V and 3 bases from J, leaving 20 bases between. There are 16 residues in the CDR3. CDR1 is SGHAT, CDR2 FQNNGV, per germline. CDR3 bases: TGTGCCAGCAGGTCGGGGGTCGGGGGATATTACACTGAAGCTTTCTTT. It translates to CASRSGVGGYYTEAFF.

The rearrangement links TRBV30 to TRBJ1-1, with 7 bases fitting TRBD1. The CDR3 totals 16 residues. V lost 5 bases to trimming and J lost 3 bases; unmatched junction nucleotides: 15. Germline-derived CDR1 and CDR2 are GTSNPN and SVGIG (reference sequence). CDR3 loop: CAWGGQVAGGDTEAFF. The CDR3 nucleotides read TGTGCCTGGGGAGGACAGGTCGCTGGTGGGGACACTGAAGCTTTCTTT.

This clone has only one observation. The CDR3 nucleotides read TGTGCCAGCAGCTTAGTGGACAGGGGACCTGAAGCTTTCTTT. It specifies CASSLVDRGPEAFF. The chain couples TRBV11-2 to TRBJ1-1; 9 bases are a match to TRBD1. The germline V gene encodes CDR1 SGHAT and CDR2 FQNNGV. The length of the CDR3 is 14 residues. With V trimmed by 1 base and J by 6 bases, 3 bases remained unmatched.

The chain joins TRBV6-5 to TRBJ2-7; 11 bases fit TRBD1. The CDR3 is 13 residues long. The germline V gene has CDR1 MNHEY and CDR2 SVGAGI. V lost 6 bases and J lost 2; bases outside the gene matches: 0. The CDR3 region is CASRDRGPYEQYF. The CDR3 DNA follows: TGTGCCAGCAGGGACAGGGGGCCCTACGAGCAGTACTTC.

The chain combines TRBV30 with TRBJ1-1, with D possibly matching TRBD1 (5 bases). CDR1 is GTSNPN, CDR2 SVGIG, per germline (reference sequence). Trimming removed 1 base at V and 6 bases at J, with 12 bases between. The CDR3 is 13 amino acids. CDR3 amino acids: CAWSDTRDAEAFF. CDR3 coding DNA: TGTGCCTGGAGTGATACGCGGGACGCTGAAGCTTTCTTT.

The chain recombines TRBV5-6 with TRBJ1-2, with a possible D match to TRBD1 (5 bases). Looked up from germline, CDR1 is SGHDT and CDR2 is YYEEEE. The CDR3 runs to 16 residues. The germline V and J ends were trimmed by 1 base and 3 bases, with 16 bases remaining between them. Written as DNA, the CDR3 is TGTGCCAGCAGCTTGTACTTAAAGGGCAGGGACTATGGCTACACCTTC. Protein: CASSLYLKGRDYGYTF.

This chain uses TRBV11-3 with TRBJ2-5, with 10 bases lining up with TRBD2. This CDR3 spans 14 amino acids. Germline CDR1 and CDR2: SGHNT and YENEEA. With V trimmed by 5 bases and J by 5 bases, 5 bases remained unmatched. CDR3 region: CASSQSTSGETQYF. Written as DNA, the CDR3 is TGTGCCAGCAGCCAGTCGACTAGCGGGGAGACCCAGTACTTC. Supplemented by reference TRBV11-3 and TRBJ2-5, the full variable domain reads EAGVVQSPRYKIIEKKQPVAFWCNPISGHNTLYWYLQNLGQGPELLIRYENEEAVDDSQLPKDRFSAERLKGVDSTLKIQPAELGDSAVYLCASSQSTSGETQYFGPGTRLLVL.